These T cell receptor beta chains were read from a single sample in a study of T-cell reconstitution after alpha-beta-depleted transplantation in children. From the PCR reads, TCRdb called clonotypes with MiXCR, one entry per CDR3 protein. The sample has about 360,000 distinct CDR3 sequences, roughly 14% seen once. The material was PBMCs, obtained from the stem cell graft. All receptors derive from a human donor who donated a stem cell graft to a child with Fanconi anemia. Each CDR3 is given with its conserved first and last residue. A D gene is named only where the DNA matches it firmly. For some rows the clone size is stated as once, few or many, or as a class when expanded; others skip it.

abundance: few
j_gene: TRBJ1-6
v_gene: TRBV28
d_gene: .
CDR3aa: CASRSLSPLHF
CDR3nt: TGTGCCAGCCGGAGCTTATCACCCCTCCACTTT

abundance: .
j_gene: TRBJ2-2
v_gene: TRBV18
d_gene: .
CDR3aa: CASSPISLVANTGELFF
CDR3nt: TGTGCCAGCTCACCAATCTCACTAGTCGCGAACACCGGGGAGCTGTTTTTT

abundance: .
j_gene: TRBJ2-2
v_gene: TRBV20-1
d_gene: .
CDR3aa: CSAREHGNTGELFF
CDR3nt: TGCAGTGCTAGAGAACACGGTAACACCGGGGAGCTGTTTTTT

abundance: few
j_gene: TRBJ2-2
v_gene: TRBV11-2
d_gene: .
CDR3aa: CASSFDQGNTGELFF
CDR3nt: TGTGCCAGCAGCTTTGATCAGGGGAACACCGGGGAGCTGTTTTTT

abundance: few
j_gene: TRBJ1-1
v_gene: TRBV7-2
d_gene: .
CDR3aa: CASSTRGQTEAFF
CDR3nt: TGTGCCAGCAGCACCAGGGGTCAAACTGAAGCTTTCTTT

abundance: few
j_gene: TRBJ2-7
v_gene: TRBV5-1
d_gene: .
CDR3aa: CASREGTVSYEQYF
CDR3nt: TGCGCCAGCAGGGAGGGGACGGTGTCCTACGAGCAGTACTTC

abundance: few
j_gene: TRBJ2-3
v_gene: TRBV7-2
d_gene: .
CDR3aa: CASSFLGAADTQYF
CDR3nt: TGTGCCAGCAGCTTTTTGGGGGCGGCAGATACGCAGTATTTT

abundance: few
j_gene: TRBJ2-1
v_gene: TRBV6-1
d_gene: TRBD1
CDR3aa: CASRNLGGGYNEQFF
CDR3nt: TGTGCCAGCAGGAACCTAGGGGGCGGCTACAATGAGCAGTTCTTC

abundance: many
j_gene: TRBJ2-5
v_gene: TRBV18
d_gene: .
CDR3aa: CASSLDRGGEETQYF
CDR3nt: TGTGCCAGCTCGCTGGATCGGGGAGGAGAAGAGACCCAGTACTTC

abundance: .
j_gene: TRBJ2-2
v_gene: TRBV7-3
d_gene: TRBD1
CDR3aa: CASSITGGGELFF
CDR3nt: TGTGCCAGCAGCATAACAGGGGGTGGGGAGCTGTTTTTT

abundance: few
j_gene: TRBJ1-3
v_gene: TRBV5-1
d_gene: .
CDR3aa: CASSFSGLGDTIYF
CDR3nt: TGCGCCAGCAGCTTCTCGGGTCTTGGAGACACCATATATTTT

abundance: few
j_gene: TRBJ1-1
v_gene: TRBV6-5
d_gene: .
CDR3aa: CASSYQPSTNTEAFF
CDR3nt: TGTGCCAGCAGTTACCAGCCGAGCACGAACACTGAAGCTTTCTTT

abundance: many
j_gene: TRBJ1-1
v_gene: TRBV4-3
d_gene: TRBD1
CDR3aa: CASSQGGRGGTEAFF
CDR3nt: TGCGCCAGCAGCCAAGGTGGCAGGGGGGGAACTGAAGCTTTCTTT

abundance: few
j_gene: TRBJ1-1
v_gene: TRBV20-1
d_gene: .
CDR3aa: CSVPGVGFTEAFF
CDR3nt: TGCAGTGTCCCAGGGGTGGGGTTCACTGAAGCTTTCTTT

abundance: many
j_gene: TRBJ1-1
v_gene: TRBV2
d_gene: .
CDR3aa: CASSVGVFATEAFF
CDR3nt: TGTGCCAGCAGTGTCGGGGTATTCGCCACTGAAGCTTTCTTT

abundance: .
j_gene: TRBJ2-1
v_gene: TRBV6-5
d_gene: .
CDR3aa: CASSYSRQYNEQFF
CDR3nt: TGTGCCAGCAGTTACTCTAGGCAGTACAATGAGCAGTTCTTC

abundance: many
j_gene: TRBJ1-5
v_gene: TRBV18
d_gene: TRBD1
CDR3aa: CASLGTGNQPQHF
CDR3nt: TGTGCCAGCCTAGGGACAGGTAATCAGCCCCAGCATTTT

abundance: few
j_gene: TRBJ1-1
v_gene: TRBV20-1
d_gene: .
CDR3aa: CSARDQSRGGTEAFF
CDR3nt: TGCAGTGCTAGAGATCAAAGCAGGGGAGGAACTGAAGCTTTCTTT

abundance: .
j_gene: TRBJ1-6
v_gene: TRBV5-4
d_gene: .
CDR3aa: CASSLDGLSPLHF
CDR3nt: TGTGCCAGCAGCTTGGATGGGTTGTCACCCCTCCACTTT

abundance: many
j_gene: TRBJ1-1
v_gene: TRBV4-2
d_gene: .
CDR3aa: CASSQDPDTEAFF
CDR3nt: TGTGCCAGCAGCCAAGACCCCGACACTGAAGCTTTCTTT

abundance: many
j_gene: TRBJ1-1
v_gene: TRBV11-2
d_gene: .
CDR3aa: CANTPGPSNTEAFF
CDR3nt: TGTGCCAACACTCCGGGTCCCTCGAACACTGAAGCTTTCTTT

abundance: few
j_gene: TRBJ1-5
v_gene: TRBV3-1
d_gene: .
CDR3aa: CASSLFNQPQHF
CDR3nt: TGTGCCAGCAGCCTGTTCAATCAGCCCCAGCATTTT

abundance: .
j_gene: TRBJ1-3
v_gene: TRBV19
d_gene: .
CDR3aa: CASRPRAGSLSGNTIYF
CDR3nt: TGTGCCAGTCGTCCCCGTGCGGGGAGCCTCTCTGGAAACACCATATATTTT

abundance: .
j_gene: TRBJ1-1
v_gene: TRBV6-1
d_gene: TRBD1
CDR3aa: CASSPTGVVTEAFF
CDR3nt: TGTGCCAGCAGCCCGACAGGGGTAGTCACTGAAGCTTTCTTT

abundance: .
j_gene: TRBJ2-7
v_gene: TRBV30
d_gene: .
CDR3aa: CAWSGESYEQYF
CDR3nt: TGTGCCTGGAGTGGTGAATCGTACGAGCAGTACTTC

abundance: many
j_gene: TRBJ1-2
v_gene: TRBV21-1
d_gene: .
CDR3aa: CASSKFTDGYTF
CDR3nt: TGTGCCAGCAGCAAATTCACCGATGGCTACACCTTC

abundance: .
j_gene: TRBJ1-6
v_gene: TRBV6-5
d_gene: .
CDR3aa: CASSYSWSSYNSPLHF
CDR3nt: TGTGCCAGCAGTTACTCGTGGAGCTCCTATAATTCACCCCTCCACTTT

abundance: few
j_gene: TRBJ2-3
v_gene: TRBV11-3
d_gene: TRBD1
CDR3aa: CASSSGQLGDTQYF
CDR3nt: TGTGCCAGCAGCTCGGGACAGCTCGGTGATACGCAGTATTTT

abundance: many
j_gene: TRBJ2-1
v_gene: TRBV11-3
d_gene: .
CDR3aa: CASSLFRDNEQFF
CDR3nt: TGTGCCAGCAGCTTATTCCGTGACAATGAGCAGTTCTTC

abundance: .
j_gene: TRBJ1-3
v_gene: TRBV12-3/TRBV12-4
d_gene: .
CDR3aa: CASSLEAGGRSDSGNTIYF
CDR3nt: TGTGCCAGCAGTTTAGAGGCTGGGGGGAGATCTGACTCTGGAAACACCATATATTTT

abundance: few
j_gene: TRBJ2-5
v_gene: TRBV7-2
d_gene: .
CDR3aa: CASSQEQVQETQYF
CDR3nt: TGTGCCAGCAGCCAGGAACAGGTCCAAGAGACCCAGTACTTC

abundance: .
j_gene: TRBJ1-6
v_gene: TRBV9
d_gene: .
CDR3aa: CASSGNSGDSPLHF
CDR3nt: TGTGCCAGCAGCGGAAATAGTGGGGATTCACCCCTCCACTTT

abundance: few
j_gene: TRBJ1-1
v_gene: TRBV5-1
d_gene: .
CDR3aa: CASGLTGNTEAFF
CDR3nt: TGCGCCAGCGGGCTGACAGGGAACACTGAAGCTTTCTTT

abundance: few
j_gene: TRBJ2-3
v_gene: TRBV7-2
d_gene: TRBD1
CDR3aa: CASRRDRRTDTQYF
CDR3nt: TGTGCCAGCCGTAGGGACAGGCGCACAGATACGCAGTATTTT

abundance: .
j_gene: TRBJ1-5
v_gene: TRBV27
d_gene: .
CDR3aa: CASSFNDNQPQHF
CDR3nt: TGTGCCAGCAGTTTTAATGATAATCAGCCCCAGCATTTT

abundance: few
j_gene: TRBJ2-3
v_gene: TRBV29-1
d_gene: .
CDR3aa: CSVDKAFTDTQYF
CDR3nt: TGCAGCGTTGATAAGGCCTTCACAGATACGCAGTATTTT

abundance: .
j_gene: TRBJ2-4
v_gene: TRBV7-2
d_gene: TRBD2
CDR3aa: CASSFTSGGYIQYF
CDR3nt: TGTGCCAGCAGCTTTACTAGCGGGGGATACATTCAGTACTTC

abundance: many
j_gene: TRBJ2-2
v_gene: TRBV9
d_gene: TRBD2
CDR3aa: CASSHSGTGELFF
CDR3nt: TGTGCCAGCTCTCATAGCGGGACCGGGGAGCTGTTTTTT

abundance: few
j_gene: TRBJ1-4
v_gene: TRBV12-3/TRBV12-4
d_gene: TRBD1
CDR3aa: CASRDRQGGKEKLFF
CDR3nt: TGTGCCAGCAGAGACCGACAGGGGGGAAAGGAAAAACTGTTTTTT

abundance: many
j_gene: TRBJ1-2
v_gene: TRBV18
d_gene: TRBD1
CDR3aa: CASSPRTGVGYTF
CDR3nt: TGTGCCAGCTCACCAAGGACAGGGGTCGGCTACACCTTC

abundance: few
j_gene: TRBJ2-5
v_gene: TRBV12-3/TRBV12-4
d_gene: .
CDR3aa: CASSAGRLETQYF
CDR3nt: TGTGCCAGCTCCGCCGGGCGCTTAGAGACCCAGTACTTC

abundance: .
j_gene: TRBJ2-7
v_gene: TRBV4-2
d_gene: .
CDR3aa: CASRFRDTVSYEQYF
CDR3nt: TGTGCCAGCAGGTTCAGGGATACTGTATCCTACGAGCAGTACTTC